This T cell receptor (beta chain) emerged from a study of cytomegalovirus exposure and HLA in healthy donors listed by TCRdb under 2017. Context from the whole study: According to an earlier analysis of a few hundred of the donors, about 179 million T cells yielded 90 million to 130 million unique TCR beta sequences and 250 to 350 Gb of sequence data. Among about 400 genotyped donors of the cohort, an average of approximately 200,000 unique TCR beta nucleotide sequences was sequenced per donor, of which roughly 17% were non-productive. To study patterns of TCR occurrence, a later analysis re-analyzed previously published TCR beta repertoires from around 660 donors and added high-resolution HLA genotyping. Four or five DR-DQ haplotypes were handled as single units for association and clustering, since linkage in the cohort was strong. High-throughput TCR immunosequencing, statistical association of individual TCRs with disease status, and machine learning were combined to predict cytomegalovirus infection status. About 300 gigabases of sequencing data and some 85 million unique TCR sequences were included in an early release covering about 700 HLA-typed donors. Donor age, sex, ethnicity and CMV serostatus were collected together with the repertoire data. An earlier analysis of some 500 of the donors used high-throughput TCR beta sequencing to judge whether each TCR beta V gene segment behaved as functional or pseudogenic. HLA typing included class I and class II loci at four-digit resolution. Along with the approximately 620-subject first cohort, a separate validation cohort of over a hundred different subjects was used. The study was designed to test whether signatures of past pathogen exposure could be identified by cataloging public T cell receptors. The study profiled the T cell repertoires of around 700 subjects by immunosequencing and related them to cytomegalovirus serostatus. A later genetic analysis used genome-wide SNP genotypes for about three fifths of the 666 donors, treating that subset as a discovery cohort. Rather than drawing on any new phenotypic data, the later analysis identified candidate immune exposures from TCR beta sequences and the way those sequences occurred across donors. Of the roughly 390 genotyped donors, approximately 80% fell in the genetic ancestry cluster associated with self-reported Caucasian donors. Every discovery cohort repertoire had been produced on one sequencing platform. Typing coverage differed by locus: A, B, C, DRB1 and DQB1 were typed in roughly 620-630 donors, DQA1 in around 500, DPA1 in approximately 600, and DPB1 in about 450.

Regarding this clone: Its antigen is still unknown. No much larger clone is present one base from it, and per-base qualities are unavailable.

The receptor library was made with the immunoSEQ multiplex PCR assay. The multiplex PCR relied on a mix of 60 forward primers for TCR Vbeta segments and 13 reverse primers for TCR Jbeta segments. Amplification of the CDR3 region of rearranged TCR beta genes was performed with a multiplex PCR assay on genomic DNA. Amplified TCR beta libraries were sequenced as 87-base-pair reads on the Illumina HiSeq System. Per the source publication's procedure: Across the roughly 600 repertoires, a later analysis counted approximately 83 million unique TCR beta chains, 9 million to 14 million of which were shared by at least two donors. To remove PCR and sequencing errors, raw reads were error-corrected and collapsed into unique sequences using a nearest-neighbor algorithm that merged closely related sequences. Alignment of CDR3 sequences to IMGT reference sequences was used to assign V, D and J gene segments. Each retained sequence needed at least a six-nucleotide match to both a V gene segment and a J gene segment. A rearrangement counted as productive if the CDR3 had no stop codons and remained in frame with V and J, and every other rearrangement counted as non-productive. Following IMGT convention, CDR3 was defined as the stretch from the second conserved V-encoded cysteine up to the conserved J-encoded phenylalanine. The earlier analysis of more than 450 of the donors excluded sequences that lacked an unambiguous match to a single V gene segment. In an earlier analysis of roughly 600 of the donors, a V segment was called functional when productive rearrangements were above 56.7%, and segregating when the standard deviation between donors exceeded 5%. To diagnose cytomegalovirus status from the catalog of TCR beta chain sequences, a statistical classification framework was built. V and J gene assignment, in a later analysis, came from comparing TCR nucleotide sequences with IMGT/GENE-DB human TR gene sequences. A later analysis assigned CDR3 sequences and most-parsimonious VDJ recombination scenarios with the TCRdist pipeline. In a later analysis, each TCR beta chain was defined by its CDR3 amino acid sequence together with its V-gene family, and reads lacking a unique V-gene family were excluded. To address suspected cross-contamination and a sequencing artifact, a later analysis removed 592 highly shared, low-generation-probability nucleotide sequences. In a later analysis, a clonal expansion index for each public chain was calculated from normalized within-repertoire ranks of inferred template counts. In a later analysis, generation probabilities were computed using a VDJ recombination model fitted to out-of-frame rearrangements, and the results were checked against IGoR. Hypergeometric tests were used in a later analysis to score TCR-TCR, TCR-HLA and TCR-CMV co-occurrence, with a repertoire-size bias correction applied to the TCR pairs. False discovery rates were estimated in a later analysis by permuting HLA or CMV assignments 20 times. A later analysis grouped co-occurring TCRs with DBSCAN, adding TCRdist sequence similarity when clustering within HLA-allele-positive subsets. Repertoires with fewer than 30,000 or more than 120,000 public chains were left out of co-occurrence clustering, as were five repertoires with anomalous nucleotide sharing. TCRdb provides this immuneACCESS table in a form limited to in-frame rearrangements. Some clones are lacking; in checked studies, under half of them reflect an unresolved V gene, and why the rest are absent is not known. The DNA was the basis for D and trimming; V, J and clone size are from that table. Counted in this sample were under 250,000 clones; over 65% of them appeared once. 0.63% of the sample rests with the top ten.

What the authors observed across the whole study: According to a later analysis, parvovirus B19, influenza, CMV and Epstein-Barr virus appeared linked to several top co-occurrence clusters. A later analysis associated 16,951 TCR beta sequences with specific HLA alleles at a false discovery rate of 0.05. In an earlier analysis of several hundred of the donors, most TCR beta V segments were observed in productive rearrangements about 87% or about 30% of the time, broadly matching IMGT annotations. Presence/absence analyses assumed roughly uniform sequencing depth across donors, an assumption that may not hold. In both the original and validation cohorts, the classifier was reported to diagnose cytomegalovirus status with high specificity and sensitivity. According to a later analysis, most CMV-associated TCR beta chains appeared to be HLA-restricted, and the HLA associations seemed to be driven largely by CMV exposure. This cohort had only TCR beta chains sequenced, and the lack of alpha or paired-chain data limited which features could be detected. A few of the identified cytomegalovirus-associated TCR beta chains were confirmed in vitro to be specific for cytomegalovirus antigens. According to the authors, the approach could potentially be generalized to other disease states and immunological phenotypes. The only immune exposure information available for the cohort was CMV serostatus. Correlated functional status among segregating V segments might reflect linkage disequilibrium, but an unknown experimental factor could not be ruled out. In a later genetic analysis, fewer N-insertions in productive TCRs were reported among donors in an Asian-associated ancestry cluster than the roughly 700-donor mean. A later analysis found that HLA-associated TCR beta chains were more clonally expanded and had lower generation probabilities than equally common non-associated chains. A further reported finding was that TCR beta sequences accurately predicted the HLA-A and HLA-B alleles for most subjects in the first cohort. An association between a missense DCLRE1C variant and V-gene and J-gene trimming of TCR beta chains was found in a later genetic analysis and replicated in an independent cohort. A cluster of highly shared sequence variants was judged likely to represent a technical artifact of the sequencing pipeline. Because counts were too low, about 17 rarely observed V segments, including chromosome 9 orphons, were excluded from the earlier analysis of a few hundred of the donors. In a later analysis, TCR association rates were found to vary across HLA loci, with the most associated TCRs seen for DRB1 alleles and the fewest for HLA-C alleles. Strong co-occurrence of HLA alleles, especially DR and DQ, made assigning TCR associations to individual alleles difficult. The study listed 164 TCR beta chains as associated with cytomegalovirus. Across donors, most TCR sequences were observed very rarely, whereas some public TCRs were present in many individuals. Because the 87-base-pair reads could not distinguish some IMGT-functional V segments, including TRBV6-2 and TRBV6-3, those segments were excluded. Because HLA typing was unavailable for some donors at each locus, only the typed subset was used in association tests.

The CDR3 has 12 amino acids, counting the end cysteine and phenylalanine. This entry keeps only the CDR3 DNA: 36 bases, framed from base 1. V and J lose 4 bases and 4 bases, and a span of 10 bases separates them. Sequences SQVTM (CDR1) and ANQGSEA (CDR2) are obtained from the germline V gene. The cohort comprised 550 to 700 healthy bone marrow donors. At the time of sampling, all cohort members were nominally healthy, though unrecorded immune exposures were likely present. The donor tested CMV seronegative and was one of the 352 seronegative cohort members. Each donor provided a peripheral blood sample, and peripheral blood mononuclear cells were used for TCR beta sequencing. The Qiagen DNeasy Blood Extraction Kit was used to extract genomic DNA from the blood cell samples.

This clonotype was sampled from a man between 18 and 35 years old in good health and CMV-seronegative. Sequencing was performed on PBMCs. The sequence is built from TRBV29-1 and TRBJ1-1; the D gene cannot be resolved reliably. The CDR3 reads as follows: CSVGARGTEAFF. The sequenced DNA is TGCAGCGTTGGGGCACGGGGCACTGAAGCTTTCTTT.